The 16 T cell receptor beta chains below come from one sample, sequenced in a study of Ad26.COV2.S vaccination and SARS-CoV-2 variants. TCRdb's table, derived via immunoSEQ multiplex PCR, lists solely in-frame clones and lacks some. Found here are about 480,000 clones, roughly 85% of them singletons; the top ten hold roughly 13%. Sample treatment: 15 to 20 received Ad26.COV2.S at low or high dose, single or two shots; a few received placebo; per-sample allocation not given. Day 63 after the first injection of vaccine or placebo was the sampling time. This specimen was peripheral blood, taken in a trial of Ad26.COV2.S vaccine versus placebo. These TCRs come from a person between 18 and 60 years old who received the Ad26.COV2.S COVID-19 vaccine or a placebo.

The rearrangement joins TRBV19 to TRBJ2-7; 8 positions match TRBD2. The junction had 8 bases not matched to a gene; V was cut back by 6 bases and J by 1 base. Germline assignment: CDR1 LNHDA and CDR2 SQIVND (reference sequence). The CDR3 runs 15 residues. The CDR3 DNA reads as TGTGCCAGTAGACTTGGACTAGCTGCTTCCTACGAGCAGTACTTC. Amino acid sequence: CASRLGLAASYEQYF.

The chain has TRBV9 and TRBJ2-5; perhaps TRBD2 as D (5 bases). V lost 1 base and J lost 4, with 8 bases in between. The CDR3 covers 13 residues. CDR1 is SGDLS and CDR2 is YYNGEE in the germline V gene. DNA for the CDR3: TGTGCCAGCAGCGTAAGCGGACGAGAGACCCAGTACTTC. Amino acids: CASSVSGRETQYF. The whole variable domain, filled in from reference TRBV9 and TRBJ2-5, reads DSGVTQTPKHLITATGQRVTLRCSPRSGDLSVYWYQQSLDQGLQFLIQYYNGEERAKGNILERFSAQQFPDLHSELNLSSLELGDSALYFCASSVSGRETQYFGPGTRLLVL.

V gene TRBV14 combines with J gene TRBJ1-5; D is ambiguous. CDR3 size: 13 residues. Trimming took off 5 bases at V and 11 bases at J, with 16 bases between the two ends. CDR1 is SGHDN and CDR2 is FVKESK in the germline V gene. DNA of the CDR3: TGTGCCAGCAGCGCGGCCGGGGAAGCGGCCCAGCATTTT. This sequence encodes CASSAAGEAAQHF.

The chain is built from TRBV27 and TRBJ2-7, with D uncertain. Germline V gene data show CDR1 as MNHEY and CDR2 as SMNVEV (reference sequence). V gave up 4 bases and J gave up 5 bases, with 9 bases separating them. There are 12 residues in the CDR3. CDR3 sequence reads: CASSSEVNEQYF. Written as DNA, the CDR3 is TGTGCCAGCAGTTCCGAGGTGAACGAGCAGTACTTC.

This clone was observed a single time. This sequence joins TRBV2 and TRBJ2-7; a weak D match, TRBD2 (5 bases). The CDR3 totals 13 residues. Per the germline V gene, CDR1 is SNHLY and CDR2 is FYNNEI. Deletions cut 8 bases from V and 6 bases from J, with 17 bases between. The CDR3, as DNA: TGTGCCAGCTGGTTAGGCGGCGGAGGCGAGCAGTACTTC. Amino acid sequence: CASWLGGGGEQYF. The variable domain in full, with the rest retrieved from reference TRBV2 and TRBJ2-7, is EPEVTQTPSHQVTQMGQEVILRCVPISNHLYFYWYRQILGQKVEFLVSFYNNEISEKSEIFDDQFSVERPDGSNFTLKIRSTKLEDSAMYFCASWLGGGGEQYFGPGTRLTVT.

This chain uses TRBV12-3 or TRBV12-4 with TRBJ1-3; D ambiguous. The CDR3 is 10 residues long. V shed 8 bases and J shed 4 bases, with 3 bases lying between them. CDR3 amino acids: CASQGNTIYF. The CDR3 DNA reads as TGTGCCAGCCAAGGAAACACCATATATTTT.

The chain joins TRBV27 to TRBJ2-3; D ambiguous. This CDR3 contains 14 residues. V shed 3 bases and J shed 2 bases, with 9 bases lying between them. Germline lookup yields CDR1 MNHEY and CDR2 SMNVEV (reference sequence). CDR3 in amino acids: CASSFGRNTDTQYF. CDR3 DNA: TGTGCCAGCAGTTTCGGACGGAACACAGATACGCAGTATTTT.

The CDR3 region is CASSSGVQRYNEQFF. The CDR3 DNA sequence: TGTGCCAGCAGCTCCGGGGTCCAGAGATACAATGAGCAGTTCTTC. V is TRBV7-8 and J is TRBJ2-1; possibly TRBD2 for D (5 bases). Germline V gene data show CDR1 as SGHVS and CDR2 as FQNEAQ. The CDR3 totals 15 residues. Trimming stripped 4 bases from V and 4 bases from J, with 14 bases between.

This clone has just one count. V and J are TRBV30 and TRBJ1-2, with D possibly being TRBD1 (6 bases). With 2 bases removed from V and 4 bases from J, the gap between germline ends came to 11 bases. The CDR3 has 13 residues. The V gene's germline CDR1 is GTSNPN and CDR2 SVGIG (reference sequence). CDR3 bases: TGTGCCTGGAGTCTGGGGGCGGTCTATGGCTACACCTTC. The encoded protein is CAWSLGAVYGYTF. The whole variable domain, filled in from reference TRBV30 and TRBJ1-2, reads SQTIHQWPATLVQPVGSPLSLECTVEGTSNPNLYWYRQAAGRGLQLLFYSVGIGQISSEVPQNLSASRPQDRQFILSSKKLLLSDSGFYLCAWSLGAVYGYTFGSGTRLTVV.

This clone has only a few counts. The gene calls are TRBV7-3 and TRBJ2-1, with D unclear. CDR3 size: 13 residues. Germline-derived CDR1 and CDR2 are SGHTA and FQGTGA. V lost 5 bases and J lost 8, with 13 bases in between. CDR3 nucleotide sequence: TGTGCCAGCAGCATGGACCCTTCCGATGAGCAGTTCTTC. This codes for CASSMDPSDEQFF.

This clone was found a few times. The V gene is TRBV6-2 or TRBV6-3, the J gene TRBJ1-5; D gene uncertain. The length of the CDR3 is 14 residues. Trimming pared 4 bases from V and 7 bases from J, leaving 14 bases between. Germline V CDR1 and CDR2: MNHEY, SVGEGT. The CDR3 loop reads CASSWSGSEQPQHF. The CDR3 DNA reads TGTGCCAGCAGTTGGTCGGGGTCGGAACAGCCCCAGCATTTT.

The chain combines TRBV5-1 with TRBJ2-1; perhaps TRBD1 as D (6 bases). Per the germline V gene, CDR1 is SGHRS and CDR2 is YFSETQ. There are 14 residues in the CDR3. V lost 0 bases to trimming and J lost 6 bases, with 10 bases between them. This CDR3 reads CASSLDRVRNEQFF. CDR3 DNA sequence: TGCGCCAGCAGCTTGGACAGGGTGCGCAATGAGCAGTTCTTC.

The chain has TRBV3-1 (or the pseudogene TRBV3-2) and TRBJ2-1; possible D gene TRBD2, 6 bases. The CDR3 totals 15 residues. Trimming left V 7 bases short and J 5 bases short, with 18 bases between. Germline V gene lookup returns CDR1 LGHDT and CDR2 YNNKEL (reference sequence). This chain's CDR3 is CASNPKGLGDNEQFF. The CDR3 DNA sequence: TGTGCCAGCAACCCCAAGGGACTCGGTGACAATGAGCAGTTCTTC.

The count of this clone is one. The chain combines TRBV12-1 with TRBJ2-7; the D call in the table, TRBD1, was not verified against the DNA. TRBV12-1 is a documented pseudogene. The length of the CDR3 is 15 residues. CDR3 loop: CASSFGGTGLYEQYF. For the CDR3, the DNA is TGTGCCAGCAGCTTTGGGGGGACAGGGCTGTACGAGCAGTACTTC.

The CDR3 loop reads CASSQPSPYEQFF. CDR3 DNA: TGCGCCAGCAGCCAACCTAGTCCGTATGAGCAGTTCTTC. The chain links TRBV4-3 to TRBJ2-1, with D uncertain. CDR1 LGHNA and CDR2 YSLEER come from the germline V gene. This CDR3 has 13 residues. V was clipped by 2 bases and J by 8 bases, with 10 bases between them.

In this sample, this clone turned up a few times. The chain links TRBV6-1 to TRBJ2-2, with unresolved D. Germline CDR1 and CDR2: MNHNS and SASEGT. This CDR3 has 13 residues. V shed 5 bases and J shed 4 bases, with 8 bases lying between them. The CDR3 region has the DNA TGTGCCAGCAGTTATTCGATCACCGGGGAGCTGTTTTTT. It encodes CASSYSITGELFF.